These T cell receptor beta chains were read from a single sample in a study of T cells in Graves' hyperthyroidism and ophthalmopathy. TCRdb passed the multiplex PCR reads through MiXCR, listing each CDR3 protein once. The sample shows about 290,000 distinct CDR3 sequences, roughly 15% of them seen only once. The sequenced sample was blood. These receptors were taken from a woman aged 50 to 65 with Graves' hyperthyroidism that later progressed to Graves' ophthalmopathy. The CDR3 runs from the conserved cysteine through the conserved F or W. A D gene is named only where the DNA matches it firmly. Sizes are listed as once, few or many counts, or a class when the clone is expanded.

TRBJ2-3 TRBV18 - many CASSPQGFEDTQYF
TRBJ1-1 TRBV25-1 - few CASSRGGQNTEAFF
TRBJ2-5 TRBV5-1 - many CASSFVPHASKRTGETQYF
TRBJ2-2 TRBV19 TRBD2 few CASSTTSYGSDTGELFF
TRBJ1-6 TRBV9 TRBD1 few CASSVGPGQANSPLHF
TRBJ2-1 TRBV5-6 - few CASSRDRDWSYNEQFF
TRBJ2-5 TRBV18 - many CASSATVQETQYF
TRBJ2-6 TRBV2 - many CASSWQAGANVLTF
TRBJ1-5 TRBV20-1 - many CSARDLLSNQPQHF
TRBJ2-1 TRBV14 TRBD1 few CASSHDRGSRWVNEQFF
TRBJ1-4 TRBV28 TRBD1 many CASSSPGQVNEKLFF
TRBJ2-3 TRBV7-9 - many CASSPGGDTQYF
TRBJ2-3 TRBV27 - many CASSYRGRADTQYF
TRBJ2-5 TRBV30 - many CAWTGMETQYF